This TCR beta chain is drawn from a study of CD8+ T cells in alopecia areata. For the study at large: The drug, tofacitinib, lasted 6 to 18 months, followed by 6 months off drug. Scalp area affected, as a percentage, set the severity score of treated patients.

The V gene lost 5 bases and the J gene lost 2 bases, with 13 bases spanning the gap. Looked up from germline, CDR1 is MGHRA and CDR2 is YSYEKL. The CDR3 spans 14 residues. Study-level points and caveats: Many expanded lesional clones persisted in scalp and blood during tofacitinib. Scalp sequencing captures resident alphabeta T cells of normal skin too.

In each case, RNA was isolated and then reverse transcribed into cDNA as the sequencing template. This table comes from immunoSEQ multiplex PCR, and its TCRdb copy is limited to in-frame clones, with some not included. The sample carries about 140,000 clones, nearly 55% recorded once. Treatment denoted: oral pan-JAK inhibitor, 5-10 mg twice daily. This clone was detected a few times. What it binds is not known. The sequence came from a human donor with alopecia areata. This chain joins TRBV4-1 and TRBJ2-7; D perhaps matches TRBD1 (6 bases). Sample: CD8+ T cells sorted from blood, taken at week 4, from a patient treated with tofacitinib. CDR3 DNA: TGCGCCAGCAGCTTGGACAGTGAGACCTACGAGCAGTACTTC. Translated: CASSLDSETYEQYF.